These 9 T cell receptor beta chains came from one sample sequenced in a study of cytomegalovirus exposure and HLA in healthy donors. Vbeta (60) and Jbeta (13) primers were used in the PCR. Data came from immunoSEQ multiplex PCR; TCRdb stores just in-frame clones and leaves some out. The sample table sets out tens of thousands of clones. The specimen was PBMCs. The receptors were gathered from a man younger than 45 in good health and CMV-seronegative.

V and J are TRBV5-6 and TRBJ1-2; 9 bases are shared with TRBD1. The CDR3 is made up of 13 amino acids. Germline V lookup: CDR1 SGHDT, CDR2 YYEEEE. After removal of 2 bases from V and 6 bases from J, the junction contained 2 bases not matched to a gene. The CDR3 bases are TGTGCCAGCAGCTTACGGGACAGGGATGGCTACACCTTC. Its translation is CASSLRDRDGYTF.

This chain uses TRBV5-6 with TRBJ1-1; 9 bases align to TRBD1. The CDR3 totals 15 residues. CDR1 is SGHDT, CDR2 YYEEEE, per germline. V gave up 3 bases and J gave up 6 bases; unmatched junction bases: 9. The DNA of the CDR3 is TGTGCCAGCAGCTACGGGACAGGGAAGAGCTCTGAAGCTTTCTTT. Protein sequence: CASSYGTGKSSEAFF. Full variable domain (outside the CDR3, taken from reference TRBV5-6 and TRBJ1-1): DAGVTQSPTHLIKTRGQQVTLRCSPKSGHDTVSWYQQALGQGPQFIFQYYEEEERQRGNFPDRFSGHQFPNYSSELNVNALLLGDSALYLCASSYGTGKSSEAFFGQGTRLTVV.

The J gene is TRBJ1-1, the V gene TRBV7-3, with TRBD1 matching 9 bases. The CDR3 is 14 amino acids. Trimming removed 4 bases from V and 1 base from J; junction bases left unmatched: 1. CDR1 SGHTA and CDR2 FQGTGA come from the germline V gene. CDR3 sequence: CASSSGQGNTEAFF. The DNA of the CDR3 is TGTGCCAGCAGCTCGGGACAGGGGAACACTGAAGCTTTCTTT. Variable domain in full (rest from reference TRBV7-3 and TRBJ1-1): GAGVSQTPSNKVTEKGKYVELRCDPISGHTALYWYRQSLGQGPEFLIYFQGTGAADDSGLPNDRFFAVRPEGSVSTLKIQRTERGDSAVYLCASSSGQGNTEAFFGQGTRLTVV.

The chain combines TRBV7-8 with TRBJ2-7; TRBD2 might be the D (6 bases). This CDR3 is built from 13 residues. CDR1 and CDR2 (germline): SGHVS, FQNEAQ. V was trimmed by 5 bases and J by 3 bases, leaving 11 bases between them. This CDR3 is CASSPRRGYEQYF. CDR3 nucleotides: TGTGCCAGCAGCCCCCGGAGGGGCTACGAGCAGTACTTC.

V usage is TRBV4-1 and J usage is TRBJ2-3; TRBD2 aligns across 15 bases. Germline-derived CDR1 and CDR2 are MGHRA and YSYEKL. The CDR3 has 18 residues. Germline trimming cut 0 bases from V and 3 bases from J; bases unmatched to any gene: 4. For the CDR3, the DNA is TGCGCCAGCAGCCAAGATCAGGGGACTAGCGGGGGGACAGATACGCAGTATTTT. Encoded protein: CASSQDQGTSGGTDTQYF.

The V call is TRBV29-1, the J call TRBJ1-5, with TRBD1 matching over 7 bases. V shed 4 bases, J shed 3 bases, and the junction held 3 bases outside the gene matches. Germline V gene data show CDR1 as SQVTM and CDR2 as ANQGSEA. This CDR3 has 13 amino acids. CDR3 coding DNA: TGCAGCGTTGCGGGACAGTCCAATCAGCCCCAGCATTTT. Translation: CSVAGQSNQPQHF.

The chain joins TRBV7-9 to TRBJ2-3; 16 nucleotides agree with TRBD2. The J segment lost 3 bases and the V segment lost 10 bases, leaving 13 bases of the junction unmatched. This CDR3 comprises 18 residues. Germline V lookup: CDR1 SEHNR, CDR2 FQNEAQ (reference sequence). The CDR3 loop reads CATPSGTSGGALTDTQYF. The CDR3 nucleotides read TGTGCCACCCCAAGCGGGACTAGCGGGGGGGCCCTGACAGATACGCAGTATTTT.

CDR3 nucleotides: TGTGCCAGCACCAGCGGCGGGGGTTCGACTGAAGCTTTCTTT. Protein: CASTSGGGSTEAFF. This chain uses TRBV28 with TRBJ1-1; D possibly corresponds to TRBD1 (5 bases). V was cut by 7 bases and J by 5 bases, with 17 bases left in between. Per germline, CDR1 MDHEN and CDR2 SYDVKM. This CDR3 is 14 amino acids long.

This sequence joins TRBV28 and TRBJ1-5; D gene uncertain. The germline V and J ends were trimmed by 5 bases and 5 bases, with 19 bases remaining between them. The CDR3 loop spans 16 amino acids. CDR1 is MDHEN and CDR2 is SYDVKM in the germline V gene. Here the CDR3 reads CASSKLGEGFHQPQHF. CDR3 nucleotide sequence: TGTGCCAGCAGTAAGCTTGGTGAGGGTTTCCATCAGCCCCAGCATTTT.